Listed below are T cell receptor beta chains from one sample, sequenced in a study of cytomegalovirus exposure and HLA in healthy donors. Profiling relied on immunoSEQ multiplex PCR, and the TCRdb table lists in-frame clones only, not all of them. The sample includes 100,000 to 150,000 clones, more than 75% of them seen just once. Sequenced: PBMCs. Receptors were obtained from a woman in her thirties in good health and CMV-seronegative. The CDR3 runs from the conserved cysteine through the conserved F or W. Fields, in order: J gene, V gene, CDR3 protein.

TRBJ2-2,TRBV2,CASTPAGGNTGELFF
TRBJ2-5,TRBV5-5,CASSLARGRDQETQYF
TRBJ2-5,TRBV7-2,CASSPRTSGDKETQYF
TRBJ2-3,TRBV10-3,CAISGRSGVTDTQYF
TRBJ2-5,TRBV28,CASSQLAGGQETQYF
TRBJ2-7,TRBV30,CAWSPGTSVSYEQYF
TRBJ1-2,TRBV7-2,CASSKSPTTTYGYTF
TRBJ2-6,TRBV6-5,CAGRAGPSGANVLTF
TRBJ1-5,TRBV7-9,CASSLPSDNQPQHF
TRBJ2-4,TRBV9,CASSPTLTGGTIQYF